A single sample is the source of the 3 T cell receptor beta chains below, sequenced in a study of CD8 T cell repertoires and HIV-1 epitope variants. Only in-frame clones appear in the TCRdb table, and some are missing; sequencing was by immunoSEQ multiplex PCR. The repertoire holds about 5,500 clones, with 60% to 80% as singletons. No antigen has been assigned to these receptors. The sequenced sample consisted of cultured CD8+ T cells derived from PBMCs. These receptors all stem from a male donor with HIV.

V usage is TRBV30 and J usage is TRBJ1-2, with TRBD1 as a possible D gene (5 bases). CDR3 length equals 15 residues. Germline CDR1 and CDR2: GTSNPN and SVGIG (reference sequence). V lost 1 base and J 4 bases, leaving 16 bases between the germline ends. CDR3 in amino acids: CAWSGRDAWTYGYTF. The CDR3 DNA is TGTGCCTGGAGTGGACGGGACGCTTGGACCTATGGCTACACCTTC.

The rearrangement uses TRBV5-5 and TRBJ1-1; D is ambiguous. The CDR3 contains 12 residues. Germline V gene sequence: CDR1 SGHKS, CDR2 YYEKEE (reference sequence). V was trimmed by 0 bases and J by 6 bases, leaving 6 bases between them. CDR3 protein: CASSLGYSEAFF. CDR3 nucleotide sequence: TGTGCCAGCAGCTTGGGGTACTCTGAAGCTTTCTTT. Full variable domain (rest looked up from reference TRBV5-5 and TRBJ1-1): DAGVTQSPTHLIKTRGQQVTLRCSPISGHKSVSWYQQVLGQGPQFIFQYYEKEERGRGNFPDRFSARQFPNYSSELNVNALLLGDSALYLCASSLGYSEAFFGQGTRLTVV.

This chain connects TRBV28 to TRBJ2-1, with TRBD1 as a possible D gene (5 bases). Germline V CDR1 and CDR2: MDHEN, SYDVKM. This CDR3 has 16 residues. Trimming shortened V by 1 base and J by 0 bases, and 10 bases separated the two germline ends. CDR3 coding DNA: TGTGCCAGCAGTTTATACCAGGGAAGCTCCTACAATGAGCAGTTCTTC. Its translation is CASSLYQGSSYNEQFF.